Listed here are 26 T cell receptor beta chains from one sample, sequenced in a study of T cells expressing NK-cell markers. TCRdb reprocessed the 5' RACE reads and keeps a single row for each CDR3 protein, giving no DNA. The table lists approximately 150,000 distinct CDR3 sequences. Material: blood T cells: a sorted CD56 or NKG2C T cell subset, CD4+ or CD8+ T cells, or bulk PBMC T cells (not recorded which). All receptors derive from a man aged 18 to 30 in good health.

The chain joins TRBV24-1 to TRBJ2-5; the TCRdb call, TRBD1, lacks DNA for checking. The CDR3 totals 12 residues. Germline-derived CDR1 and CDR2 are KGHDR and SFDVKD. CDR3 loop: CATSESTGFQYF.

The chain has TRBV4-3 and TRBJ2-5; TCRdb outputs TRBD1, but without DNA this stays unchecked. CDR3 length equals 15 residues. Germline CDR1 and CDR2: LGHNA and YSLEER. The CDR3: CASSRNTGWGETQYF.

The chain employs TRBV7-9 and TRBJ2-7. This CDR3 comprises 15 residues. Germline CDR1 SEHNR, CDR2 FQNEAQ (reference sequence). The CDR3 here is CASSLPDGGSYEQYF.

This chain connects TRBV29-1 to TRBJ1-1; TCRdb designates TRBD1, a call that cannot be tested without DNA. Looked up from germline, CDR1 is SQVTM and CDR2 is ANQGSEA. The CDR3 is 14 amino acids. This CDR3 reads CSVVGQSMNTEAFF.

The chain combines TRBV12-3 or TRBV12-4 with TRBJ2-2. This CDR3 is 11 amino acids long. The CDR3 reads CASYSTGELFF.

This chain's CDR3 is CACGRAGTDTQYF. The chain carries TRBV6-1 and TRBJ2-3; TCRdb reports TRBD2, a call that lacks DNA to check it against. Germline values: CDR1 MNHNS, CDR2 SASEGT. The CDR3 covers 13 residues.

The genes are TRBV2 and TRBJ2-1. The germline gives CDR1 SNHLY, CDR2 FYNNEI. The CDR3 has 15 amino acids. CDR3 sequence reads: CASSVTQEAYNEQFF.

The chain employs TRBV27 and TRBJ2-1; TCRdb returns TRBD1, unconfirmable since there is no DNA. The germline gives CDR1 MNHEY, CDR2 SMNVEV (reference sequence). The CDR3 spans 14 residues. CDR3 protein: CASSGLRGYNEQFF.

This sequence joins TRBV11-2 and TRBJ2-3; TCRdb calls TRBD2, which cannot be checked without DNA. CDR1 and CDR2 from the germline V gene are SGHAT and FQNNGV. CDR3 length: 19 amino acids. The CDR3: CASSVNRDSKSLSTDTQYF.

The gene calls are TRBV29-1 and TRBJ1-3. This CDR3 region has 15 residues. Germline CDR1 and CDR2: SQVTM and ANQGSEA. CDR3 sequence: CSVEHREASGNTIYF.

This CDR3 is CASSLGPKGDEQFF. The rearrangement joins TRBV7-9 to TRBJ2-1; checking the TCRdb D call of TRBD1 is not possible without DNA. The CDR3 is 14 amino acids. CDR1 and CDR2 from the germline V gene are SEHNR and FQNEAQ (reference sequence).

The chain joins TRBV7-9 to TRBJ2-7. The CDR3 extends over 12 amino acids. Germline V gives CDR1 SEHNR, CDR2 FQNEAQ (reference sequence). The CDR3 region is CASSLAEPEQYF.

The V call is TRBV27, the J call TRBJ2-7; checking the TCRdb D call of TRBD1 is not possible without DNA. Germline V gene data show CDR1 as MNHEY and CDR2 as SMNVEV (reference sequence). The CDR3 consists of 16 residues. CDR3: CASSQRGALFSYEQYF.

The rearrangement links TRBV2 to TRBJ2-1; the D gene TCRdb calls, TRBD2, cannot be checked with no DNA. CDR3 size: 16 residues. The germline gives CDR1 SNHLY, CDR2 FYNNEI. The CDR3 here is CASSGEVGGRVDEQFF.

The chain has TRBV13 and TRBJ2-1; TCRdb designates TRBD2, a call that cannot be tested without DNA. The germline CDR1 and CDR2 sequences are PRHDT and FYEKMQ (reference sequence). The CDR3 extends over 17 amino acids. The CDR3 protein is CASSSMGDSGRINEQFF.

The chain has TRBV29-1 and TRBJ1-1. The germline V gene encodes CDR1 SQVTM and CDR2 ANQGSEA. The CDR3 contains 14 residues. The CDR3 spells CSVEYPVSNTEAFF.

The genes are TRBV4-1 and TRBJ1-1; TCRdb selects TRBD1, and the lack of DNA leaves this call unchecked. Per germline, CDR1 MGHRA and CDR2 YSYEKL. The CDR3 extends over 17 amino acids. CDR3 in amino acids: CASSQGTVLTPNTEAFF.

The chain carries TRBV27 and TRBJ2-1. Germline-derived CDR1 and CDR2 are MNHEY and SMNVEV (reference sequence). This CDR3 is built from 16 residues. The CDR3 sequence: CASSLIGGSSYNEQFF.

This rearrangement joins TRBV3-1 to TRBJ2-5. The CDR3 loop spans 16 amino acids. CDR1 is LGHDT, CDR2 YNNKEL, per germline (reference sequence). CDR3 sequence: CASSQELASAWETQYF.

The CDR3 spells CASTDRQGGETQYF. This chain connects TRBV12-3 or TRBV12-4 to TRBJ2-5; without DNA, the TCRdb call of TRBD1 cannot be checked. The CDR3 totals 14 residues.

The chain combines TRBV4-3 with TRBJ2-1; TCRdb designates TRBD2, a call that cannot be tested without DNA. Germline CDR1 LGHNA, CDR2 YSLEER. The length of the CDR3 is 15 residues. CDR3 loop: CASSQDSGSNNEQFF.

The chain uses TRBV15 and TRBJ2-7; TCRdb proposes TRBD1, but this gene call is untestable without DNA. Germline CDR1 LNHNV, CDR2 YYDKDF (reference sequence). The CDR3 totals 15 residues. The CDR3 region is CATSRDQGGVYEQYF.

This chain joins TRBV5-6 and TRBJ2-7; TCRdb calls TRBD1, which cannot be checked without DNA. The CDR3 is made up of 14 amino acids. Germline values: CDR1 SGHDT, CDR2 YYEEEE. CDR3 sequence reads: CASSYGQGGYEQYF.

The CDR3: CASSLYTKETQYF. The chain joins TRBV28 to TRBJ2-5. The CDR3 covers 13 residues. Germline CDR1 and CDR2: MDHEN and SYDVKM.

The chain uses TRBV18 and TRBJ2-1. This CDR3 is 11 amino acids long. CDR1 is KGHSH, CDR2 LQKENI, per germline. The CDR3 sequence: CASSLTNEQFF.

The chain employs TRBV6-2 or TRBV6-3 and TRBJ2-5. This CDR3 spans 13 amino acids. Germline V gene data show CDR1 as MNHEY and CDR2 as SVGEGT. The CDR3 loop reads CASSYSPQETQYF.